What follows are 17 T cell receptor beta chains derived from one specimen sequenced in a study of cytomegalovirus exposure and HLA in healthy donors. Researchers ran the PCR with 60 Vbeta and 13 Jbeta primers. The table came from immunoSEQ multiplex PCR; TCRdb's copy has only in-frame clones and leaves some out. The repertoire holds over 100,000 clones, with about 60% as singletons. The sequencing input was PBMCs. The receptors were gathered from a woman in her 30s in good health and CMV-seronegative.

The chain links TRBV9 to TRBJ2-6; TRBD1 matches 7 bases. After removal of 1 base from V and 0 bases from J, the junction contained 4 bases not matched to a gene. Germline V gene data show CDR1 as SGDLS and CDR2 as YYNGEE. The CDR3 has 17 amino acids. CDR3 nucleotides: TGTGCCAGCAGCGTAAGGACAGGCAGCTCTGGGGCCAACGTCCTGACTTTC. Residues: CASSVRTGSSGANVLTF.

This clone appeared a few times. V gene TRBV2 combines with J gene TRBJ2-1; 15 bases are a match to TRBD2. The CDR3 consists of 19 residues. With V trimmed by 1 base and J by 2 bases, 6 bases remained unmatched. The germline CDR1 and CDR2 sequences are SNHLY and FYNNEI. The CDR3 bases are TGTGCCAGCAGTGAAGGAGGGACTAGCGGGAGGCTAACCTACAATGAGCAGTTCTTC. Translating gives CASSEGGTSGRLTYNEQFF.

The chain links TRBV5-4 to TRBJ1-2; 7 bases are a match to TRBD1. Trimming took 5 bases from V and 4 from J; bases not matched to a gene: 11. This CDR3 region has 15 residues. Germline lookup yields CDR1 SGHNT and CDR2 YYREEE (reference sequence). The CDR3 DNA is TGTGCCAGCAGGCAACTAGGGGGCGTGGGCTATGGCTACACCTTC. Its protein product is CASRQLGGVGYGYTF. Combining the CDR3 with reference TRBV5-4 and TRBJ1-2 gives the whole variable domain ETGVTQSPTHLIKTRGQQVTLRCSSQSGHNTVSWYQQALGQGPQFIFQYYREEENGRGNFPPRFSGLQFPNYSSELNVNALELDDSALYLCASRQLGGVGYGYTFGSGTRLTVV.

The gene calls are TRBV6-1 and TRBJ1-1, with 7 positions matching TRBD1. This CDR3 contains 15 residues. Germline loops: CDR1 MNHNS, CDR2 SASEGT. V lost 5 bases and J lost 1; bases outside the gene matches: 7. The CDR3 DNA follows: TGTGCCAGCAGTTCCGGGGGACAGAGGAACACTGAAGCTTTCTTT. This codes for CASSSGGQRNTEAFF.

The rearrangement joins TRBV5-1 to TRBJ2-3; the match to TRBD2 covers 7 bases. Germline V CDR1 and CDR2: SGHRS, YFSETQ. Trimming took 4 bases from V and 4 from J; bases not matched to a gene: 12. The CDR3 sequence is 16 residues long. The CDR3 DNA follows: TGCGCCAGCAGCACAATAGCGGGTCACGGAGCAGATACGCAGTATTTT. As protein: CASSTIAGHGADTQYF.

The chain combines TRBV5-6 with TRBJ2-7; 13 positions match TRBD2. In germline, CDR1 is SGHDT, CDR2 YYEEEE. Trimming at V came to 3 bases and at J to 3 bases, leaving 6 bases not matched to a gene. CDR3 length: 16 amino acids. CDR3 in amino acids: CASSWYGTSGDYEQYF. In nucleotides, the CDR3 is TGTGCCAGCAGCTGGTACGGGACTAGCGGGGACTACGAGCAGTACTTC.

The chain uses TRBV9 and TRBJ1-1; D remains ambiguous. The CDR3 is 12 residues long. Trimming stripped 5 bases from V and 5 bases from J, with 10 bases between. Germline V gene data show CDR1 as SGDLS and CDR2 as YYNGEE. CDR3 bases: TGTGCCAGCAGTGAGACCGGGACTGAAGCTTTCTTT. Translated: CASSETGTEAFF.

This chain links TRBV13 with TRBJ2-7; D uncertain. Germline V gene sequence: CDR1 PRHDT, CDR2 FYEKMQ (reference sequence). The V and J ends lost 1 base and 1 base respectively, with 5 bases between them. CDR3 length: 13 residues. The chain's CDR3 is CASSLASSYEQYF. The CDR3 region has the DNA TGTGCCAGCAGCTTAGCTAGTTCCTACGAGCAGTACTTC.

CDR3 DNA sequence: TGCAGCGTTGAAGCCGGGCTTCGCGGGTCTCACTACGAGCAGTACTTC. Its protein product is CSVEAGLRGSHYEQYF. This sequence joins TRBV29-1 and TRBJ2-7; possibly TRBD2 for D (5 bases). Germline V gene data show CDR1 as SQVTM and CDR2 as ANQGSEA. V was trimmed by 1 base and J by 3 bases, leaving 19 bases between them. The CDR3 covers 16 residues.

The chain joins TRBV27 to TRBJ2-7; 8 nucleotides line up with TRBD2. This CDR3 comprises 15 residues. Trimming removed 3 bases from V and 0 bases from J; junction bases left unmatched: 4. The germline CDR1 and CDR2 sequences are MNHEY and SMNVEV (reference sequence). CDR3 residues: CASSFVAGTSYEQYF. The CDR3 region has the DNA TGTGCCAGCAGTTTTGTAGCGGGGACCTCCTACGAGCAGTACTTC.

The rearrangement joins TRBV7-3 to TRBJ2-5, with 13 bases matching TRBD2. Germline V gene sequence: CDR1 SGHTA, CDR2 FQGTGA. V shed 6 bases, J shed 4 bases, and the junction held 5 bases outside the gene matches. The CDR3 totals 15 residues. CDR3 sequence: CASSRTSGSSETQYF. CDR3 DNA: TGTGCCAGCAGTCGGACTAGCGGGAGTTCAGAGACCCAGTACTTC.

The rearrangement uses TRBV28 and TRBJ1-5; D is ambiguous. CDR3 length: 17 amino acids. CDR1 MDHEN and CDR2 SYDVKM come from the germline V gene. V was cut by 5 bases and J by 2 bases, with 19 bases left in between. The CDR3 sequence: CASSLLRLGIGNQPQHF. The DNA for the CDR3 is TGTGCCAGCAGTCTACTCCGGCTCGGGATCGGCAATCAGCCCCAGCATTTT.

V gene TRBV7-3 combines with J gene TRBJ2-2, with TRBD2 matching 15 bases. Trimming removed 5 bases from V and 4 bases from J; junction bases left unmatched: 14. The germline V gene encodes CDR1 SGHTA and CDR2 FQGTGA. CDR3 length equals 20 residues. This CDR3 reads CASSPLPGLAGGSSTGELFF. As DNA, the CDR3 is TGTGCCAGCAGCCCGCTCCCGGGACTAGCGGGAGGAAGTAGCACCGGGGAGCTGTTTTTT.

The chain couples TRBV18 to TRBJ1-5, with TRBD1 matching 9 bases. Trimming at V came to 4 bases and at J to 7 bases, leaving 8 bases not matched to a gene. Germline loops: CDR1 KGHSH, CDR2 LQKENI. This CDR3 is built from 15 residues. The DNA for the CDR3 is TGTGCCAGCTCACGGTGGACAGGGGCGGAACAGCCCCAGCATTTT. It codes for CASSRWTGAEQPQHF.

V gene TRBV7-9 combines with J gene TRBJ2-7, with 11 nucleotides matching TRBD2. With 5 bases clipped from V and 6 bases from J, the junction kept 6 bases outside the gene matches. Germline assignment: CDR1 SEHNR and CDR2 FQNEAQ (reference sequence). The CDR3 totals 14 residues. In nucleotides, the CDR3 is TGTGCCAGCAGCCCCTTAGCGGGAGGGGGCGAGCAGTACTTC. This encodes CASSPLAGGGEQYF.

The chain is built from TRBV28 and TRBJ2-6; the match to TRBD1 covers 9 bases. Germline V gives CDR1 MDHEN, CDR2 SYDVKM. Losses at the gene ends were 6 bases for V and 0 bases for J; bases not matched to a gene: 12. The CDR3 consists of 19 residues. This chain's CDR3 is CASSTTRGTGSSGANVLTF. CDR3 coding DNA: TGTGCCAGCAGCACCACGAGGGGGACAGGGAGCTCTGGGGCCAACGTCCTGACTTTC.

The CDR3 loop is CASSADTGLADIQYF. The CDR3 DNA is TGTGCCAGCAGCGCCGATACGGGACTAGCAGACATTCAGTACTTC. V and J are TRBV9 and TRBJ2-4; 9 nucleotides agree with TRBD2. CDR1 SGDLS and CDR2 YYNGEE come from the germline V gene. The J segment lost 8 bases and the V segment lost 3 bases, leaving 9 bases of the junction unmatched. CDR3 size: 15 residues.